A selection of T cell receptor beta chains follows, all from one sample in a study of blood T cell repertoires in COVID-19. Profiling relied on immunoSEQ multiplex PCR, and the TCRdb table lists in-frame clones only, not all of them. This table holds about 220,000 clones, roughly 81% found once. The sequenced sample was peripheral blood. The source of these receptors is a man aged 45-65 years who had recovered from COVID-19. The CDR3 runs from the conserved cysteine through the conserved F or W. A D gene is named only where the DNA matches it firmly. Clone size is not always given. Where it is, it says once, few, many or a class for expanded clones.

size: -; J: TRBJ2-5; D: TRBD2; V: TRBV7-9; CDR3: CASSLASRAGRETQYF; DNA: TGTGCCAGCAGCTTAGCGAGCCGGGCCGGGAGGGAGACCCAGTACTTC
size: -; J: TRBJ2-5; D: TRBD2; V: TRBV4-2; CDR3: CASSQTSGSETQYF; DNA: TGTGCCAGCAGCCAGACTAGCGGGAGTGAGACCCAGTACTTC
size: many; J: TRBJ1-2; D: TRBD1; V: TRBV24-1; CDR3: CATSARQGSYGYTF; DNA: TGTGCCACCAGTGCGAGACAGGGGTCCTATGGCTACACCTTC
size: -; J: TRBJ1-3; D: -; V: TRBV19; CDR3: CASSTPGVGQVFGNTIYF; DNA: TGTGCCAGTAGTACCCCAGGCGTGGGCCAGGTGTTTGGAAACACCATATATTTT
size: once; J: TRBJ2-7; D: TRBD2; V: TRBV4-2; CDR3: CASSQDPSGPSSYEQYF; DNA: TGTGCCAGCAGCCAAGATCCTAGCGGACCGAGCTCCTACGAGCAGTACTTC
size: -; J: TRBJ2-5; D: TRBD1; V: TRBV2; CDR3: CASSVGTVQETQYF; DNA: TGTGCCAGCAGTGTCGGGACAGTCCAAGAGACCCAGTACTTC
size: -; J: TRBJ2-5; D: TRBD1; V: TRBV18; CDR3: CASSTRMGTGGTETQYF; DNA: TGTGCCAGCTCAACCAGGATGGGGACAGGGGGCACAGAGACCCAGTACTTC
size: -; J: TRBJ2-5; D: -; V: TRBV7-6; CDR3: CASSSLLMEGAEETQYF; DNA: TGTGCCAGCAGCTCGCTACTTATGGAGGGGGCTGAGGAGACCCAGTACTTC
size: -; J: TRBJ2-3; D: -; V: TRBV9; CDR3: CASTTYGEVTDTQYF; DNA: TGTGCCAGCACCACCTACGGGGAGGTCACAGATACGCAGTATTTT
size: -; J: TRBJ1-5; D: -; V: TRBV11-2; CDR3: CASRLGDTSNQPQHF; DNA: TGTGCCAGCAGGCTAGGGGACACTAGCAATCAGCCCCAGCATTTT
size: -; J: TRBJ1-5; D: TRBD1; V: TRBV6-5; CDR3: CASTGTGTNQPQHF; DNA: TGTGCCAGCACCGGGACAGGGACTAATCAGCCCCAGCATTTT
size: few; J: TRBJ2-7; D: TRBD1; V: TRBV27; CDR3: CASSLRQTGWYEQYF; DNA: TGTGCCAGCAGTTTACGTCAGACAGGGTGGTACGAGCAGTACTTC
size: -; J: TRBJ2-5; D: TRBD2; V: TRBV28; CDR3: CASPKERGQGIETQYF; DNA: TGTGCCAGCCCGAAAGAGCGGGGGCAGGGGATAGAGACCCAGTACTTC
size: -; J: TRBJ2-2; D: -; V: TRBV5-1; CDR3: CASSSSDRSTGELFF; DNA: TGCGCCAGCAGCTCGTCCGACAGGAGCACCGGGGAGCTGTTTTTT